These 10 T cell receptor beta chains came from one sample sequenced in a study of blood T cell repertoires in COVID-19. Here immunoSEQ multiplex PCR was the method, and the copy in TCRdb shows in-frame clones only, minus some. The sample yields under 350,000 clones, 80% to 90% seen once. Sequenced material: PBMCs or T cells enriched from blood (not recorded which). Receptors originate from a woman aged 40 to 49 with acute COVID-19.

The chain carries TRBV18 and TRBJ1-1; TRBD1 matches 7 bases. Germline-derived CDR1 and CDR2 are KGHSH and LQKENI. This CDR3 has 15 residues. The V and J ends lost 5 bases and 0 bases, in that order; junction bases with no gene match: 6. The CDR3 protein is CASSVWDRLNTEAFF. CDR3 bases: TGTGCCAGCTCAGTATGGGACAGATTGAACACTGAAGCTTTCTTT.

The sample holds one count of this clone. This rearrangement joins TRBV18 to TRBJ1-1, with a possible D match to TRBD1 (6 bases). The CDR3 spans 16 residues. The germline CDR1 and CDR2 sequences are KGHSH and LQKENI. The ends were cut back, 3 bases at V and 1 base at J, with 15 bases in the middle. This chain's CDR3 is CASSPYLQGENTEAFF. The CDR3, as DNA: TGTGCCAGCTCACCCTATTTACAGGGTGAGAACACTGAAGCTTTCTTT.

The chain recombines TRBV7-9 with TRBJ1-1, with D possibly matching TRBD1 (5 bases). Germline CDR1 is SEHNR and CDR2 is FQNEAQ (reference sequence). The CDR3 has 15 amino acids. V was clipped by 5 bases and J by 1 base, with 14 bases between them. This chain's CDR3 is CASSANSTGNTEAFF. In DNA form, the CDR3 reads TGTGCCAGCAGCGCGAATTCAACAGGGAACACTGAAGCTTTCTTT.

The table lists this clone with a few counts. CDR3 DNA: TGTGCCAGCAGCTGGCTGGTGGACACTGAAGCTTTCTTT. Its translation: CASSWLVDTEAFF. The chain recombines TRBV7-3 with TRBJ1-1; D ambiguous. The CDR3 is 13 amino acids. Trimming removed 4 bases at V and 3 bases at J, with 9 bases between. The germline gives CDR1 SGHTA, CDR2 FQGTGA.

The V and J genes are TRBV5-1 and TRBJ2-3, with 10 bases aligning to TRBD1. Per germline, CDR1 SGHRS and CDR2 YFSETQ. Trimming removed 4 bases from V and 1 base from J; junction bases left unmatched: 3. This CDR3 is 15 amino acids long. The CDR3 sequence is CASSIGQGGTDTQYF. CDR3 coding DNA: TGCGCCAGCAGCATTGGACAGGGGGGCACAGATACGCAGTATTTT. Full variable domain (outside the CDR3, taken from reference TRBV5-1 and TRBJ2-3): KAGVTQTPRYLIKTRGQQVTLSCSPISGHRSVSWYQQTPGQGLQFLFEYFSETQRNKGNFPGRFSGRQFSNSRSEMNVSTLELGDSALYLCASSIGQGGTDTQYFGPGTRLTVL.

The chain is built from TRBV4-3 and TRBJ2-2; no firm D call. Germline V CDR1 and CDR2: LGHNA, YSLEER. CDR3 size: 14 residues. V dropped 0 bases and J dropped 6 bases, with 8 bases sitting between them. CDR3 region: CASSQEYPPGELFF. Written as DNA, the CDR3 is TGCGCCAGCAGCCAAGAATATCCCCCCGGGGAGCTGTTTTTT.

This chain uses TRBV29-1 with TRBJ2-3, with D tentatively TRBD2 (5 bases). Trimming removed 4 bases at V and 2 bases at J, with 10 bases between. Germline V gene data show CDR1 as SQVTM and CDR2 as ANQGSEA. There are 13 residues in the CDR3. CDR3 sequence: CSVVGVVTDTQYF. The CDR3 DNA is TGCAGCGTTGTCGGGGTGGTCACAGATACGCAGTATTTT.

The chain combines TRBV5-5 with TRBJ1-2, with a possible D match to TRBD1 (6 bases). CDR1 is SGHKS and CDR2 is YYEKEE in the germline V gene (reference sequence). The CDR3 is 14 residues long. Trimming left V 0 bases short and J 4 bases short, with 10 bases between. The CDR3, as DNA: TGTGCCAGCAGCTTGGAAGGGACAAGCTATGGCTACACCTTC. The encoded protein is CASSLEGTSYGYTF.

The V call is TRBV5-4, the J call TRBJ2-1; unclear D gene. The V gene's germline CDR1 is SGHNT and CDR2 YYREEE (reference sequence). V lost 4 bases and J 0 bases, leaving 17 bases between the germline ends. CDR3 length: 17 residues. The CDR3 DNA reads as TGTGCCAGCAGCCCCCCCGGTGGGCTGAGCTCCTACAATGAGCAGTTCTTC. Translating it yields CASSPPGGLSSYNEQFF.

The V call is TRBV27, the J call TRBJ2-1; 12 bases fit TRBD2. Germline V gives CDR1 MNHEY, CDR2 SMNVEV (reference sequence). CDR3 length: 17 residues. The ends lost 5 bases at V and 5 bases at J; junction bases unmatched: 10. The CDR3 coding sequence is TGTGCCAGCAGTGCCCGGGTACTAGCGGGGGGAAACAATGAGCAGTTCTTC. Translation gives CASSARVLAGGNNEQFF.